This T cell receptor beta chain stems from a study of glioma-infiltrating T cells after dendritic cell vaccination. Whole-study context: Samples are from glioblastoma patients in Phase I and II dendritic cell vaccine trials.

Regarding time point: after dendritic cell vaccination, including at tumor progression/relapse. Fresh-frozen tumor tissue and more than two years of survival data were available for all. CDR3 size: 14 residues. The V end was cut by 6 bases, the J end by 1 base, with 12 bases between. The germline V gene encodes CDR1 KGHSH and CDR2 LQKENI. Study conclusions and caveats: Higher pretreatment TIL content predicted longer progression-free time and survival.

As concerns this clone: Its antigen is as yet unknown.

The PCR used 60 V beta and 13 J beta primers. The repertoire was sequenced with immunoSEQ multiplex PCR; TCRdb's copy has only in-frame clones and lacks some. The sample has about 76,000 clones, about nine tenths seen once. This TCR derives from a human donor with glioblastoma. The genes are TRBV18 and TRBJ1-1; D is perhaps TRBD1 (5 bases). The sample in question was blood, obtained after dendritic cell vaccination. CDR3 nucleotides: TGTGCCAGCTCTCCGGGGGGGGAGAACACTGAAGCTTTCTTT. Amino acids: CASSPGGENTEAFF.